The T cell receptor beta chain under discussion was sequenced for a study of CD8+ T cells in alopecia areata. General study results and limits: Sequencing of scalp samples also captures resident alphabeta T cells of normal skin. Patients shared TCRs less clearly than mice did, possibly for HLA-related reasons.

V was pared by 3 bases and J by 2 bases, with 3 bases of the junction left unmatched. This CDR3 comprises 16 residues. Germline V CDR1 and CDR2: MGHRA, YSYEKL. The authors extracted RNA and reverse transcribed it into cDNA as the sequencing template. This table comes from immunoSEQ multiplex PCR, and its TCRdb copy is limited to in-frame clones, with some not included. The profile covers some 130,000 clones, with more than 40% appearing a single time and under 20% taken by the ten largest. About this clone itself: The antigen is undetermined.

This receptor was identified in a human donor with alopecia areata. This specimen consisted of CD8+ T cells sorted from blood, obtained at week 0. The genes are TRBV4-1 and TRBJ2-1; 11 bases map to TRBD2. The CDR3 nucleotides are TGCGCCAGCAGCCACTTGGGACTAGCGGCCTACAATGAGCAGTTCTTC. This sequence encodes CASSHLGLAAYNEQFF.